These 12 T cell receptor beta chains came from one sample sequenced in a study of T-cell memory formation after mild COVID-19 listed by TCRdb under 2021. Receptors were amplified or captured by 5' RACE. The reads were generated on an Illumina NovaSeq 6000. The raw public reads went through TCRdb reprocessing: fastp at Q25, MiXCR clone calling, in-frame beta chains kept. Entries are consolidated by CDR3 protein sequence, retaining the most common genes and DNA. The sample includes almost 550,000 distinct CDR3 sequences, with 20% observed a single time. The ten largest account for about an eighth of the sample. The material sequenced was PBMCs or a T cell subset sorted from them (not recorded which). The receptors originated from an adult woman who had mild COVID-19 (a few samples of this study predate the infection). The sample titles of this study are shuffled in the database, so cell type and time point are left out; the donor was told from shared clones.

This clonotype was found many times. The chain employs TRBV18 and TRBJ2-1; 9 bases align to TRBD1. The CDR3 totals 15 residues. Germline CDR1 reads KGHSH; CDR2 reads LQKENI. J gave up 2 bases and V 2 bases, and 1 base lay outside the gene matches. The CDR3 DNA sequence: TGTGCCAGCTCACCAGGACAGGGGCCCTACAATGAGCAGTTCTTC. It is translated as CASSPGQGPYNEQFF.

This chain links TRBV4-1 with TRBJ2-5; no firm D call. Germline-derived CDR1 and CDR2 are MGHRA and YSYEKL. With 0 bases removed from V and 5 bases from J, the gap between germline ends came to 19 bases. CDR3 length: 17 residues. CDR3 coding DNA: TGCGCCAGCAGCCAAGATCTCAAAGGTGGCTCTGCGGAGACCCAGTACTTC. It yields the protein CASSQDLKGGSAETQYF.

CDR3 amino acids: CASSLREVSSYNEQFF. In DNA form, the CDR3 reads TGTGCCAGCAGCTTACGGGAGGTTAGCTCCTACAATGAGCAGTTCTTC. The chain carries TRBV7-4 and TRBJ2-1, with 7 bases that match TRBD2. The CDR3 loop spans 16 amino acids. Per the germline V gene, CDR1 is SGHVT and CDR2 is SQSDAQ. The ends lost 2 bases at V and 0 bases at J; junction bases unmatched: 4.

The CDR3 is CASSSEGTSGTYEQYF. The CDR3, as DNA: TGTGCCAGCAGCTCCGAGGGGACTAGCGGGACCTACGAGCAGTACTTC. The J gene is TRBJ2-7, the V gene TRBV11-3; 13 bases agree with TRBD2. The V and J ends lost 4 bases and 2 bases, in that order; junction bases with no gene match: 5. Germline CDR1 SGHNT, CDR2 YENEEA. The CDR3 loop spans 16 amino acids. Together with reference TRBV11-3 and TRBJ2-7, the CDR3 gives the full variable domain: EAGVVQSPRYKIIEKKQPVAFWCNPISGHNTLYWYLQNLGQGPELLIRYENEEAVDDSQLPKDRFSAERLKGVDSTLKIQPAELGDSAVYLCASSSEGTSGTYEQYFGPGTRLTVT.

This clonotype was seen only a few times. The CDR3 sequence: CASSQPHNEQFF. The CDR3 region has the DNA TGTGCCAGCAGCCAGCCTCACAATGAGCAGTTCTTC. The chain links TRBV12-3 or TRBV12-4 to TRBJ2-1; D not resolved. The CDR3 sequence is 12 residues long. Trimming stripped 6 bases from V and 5 bases from J, with 8 bases between.

CDR3 amino acids: CASSHLDRLNTEAFF. The DNA for the CDR3 is TGCGCCAGCAGCCATTTAGACAGGCTGAACACTGAAGCTTTCTTT. The V and J genes are TRBV4-1 and TRBJ1-1; the D gene is possibly TRBD1 (6 bases). This CDR3 has 15 amino acids. Germline CDR1 and CDR2: MGHRA and YSYEKL. Trimming took off 3 bases at V and 0 bases at J, with 11 bases between the two ends.

This clonotype has more than one count but fewer than ten. This chain uses TRBV20-1 with TRBJ1-5, with D possibly being TRBD1 (5 bases). CDR3 length: 13 residues. Looked up from germline, CDR1 is DFQATT and CDR2 is SNEGSKA (reference sequence). V was shortened by 3 bases and J by 3 bases, with 9 bases between the two germline ends. The CDR3 DNA follows: TGCAGTGCTAGTGGGACCTTCAATCAGCCCCAGCATTTT. This sequence encodes CSASGTFNQPQHF.

This clonotype was detected a few times. The chain has TRBV5-1 and TRBJ2-7; 7 bases align to TRBD2. The V gene's germline CDR1 is SGHRS and CDR2 YFSETQ. The V and J ends lost 0 bases and 3 bases, in that order; junction bases with no gene match: 3. This CDR3 is built from 14 residues. This chain's CDR3 is CASSLALASYEQYF. DNA of the CDR3: TGCGCCAGCAGCTTGGCACTAGCGAGCTACGAGCAGTACTTC.

This clonotype was seen more than once but under ten times. The chain combines TRBV18 with TRBJ2-2, with a possible D match to TRBD1 (6 bases). This CDR3 region has 16 residues. Looked up from germline, CDR1 is KGHSH and CDR2 is LQKENI. V lost 0 bases to trimming and J lost 1 base, with 9 bases between them. CDR3 protein: CASSPPSRGNTGELFF. CDR3 sequence (DNA): TGTGCCAGCTCACCACCCTCCAGGGGGAACACCGGGGAGCTGTTTTTT.

This clonotype was counted only a few times. The chain combines TRBV5-1 with TRBJ2-3, with a tentative D call TRBD1 (5 bases). There are 16 residues in the CDR3. The V end lost 0 bases, the J end lost 5 bases, and 16 bases lay between the germline ends. Germline V lookup: CDR1 SGHRS, CDR2 YFSETQ. In DNA, the CDR3 is TGCGCCAGCAGCTTGGCCCTCGGACAAGTTAGAGATACGCAGTATTTT. Encoded protein: CASSLALGQVRDTQYF.

This clonotype was detected many times. The rearrangement links TRBV2 to TRBJ1-1, with D possibly matching TRBD1 (5 bases). CDR1 SNHLY and CDR2 FYNNEI come from the germline V gene. The CDR3 contains 14 residues. V lost 6 bases, J lost 3 bases, and 14 bases lay in between. The CDR3 here is CASSLREMDTEAFF. The CDR3 DNA is TGTGCCAGCAGCCTCAGGGAGATGGACACTGAAGCTTTCTTT.

This clonotype was detected ten times or more. The CDR3 sequence is CASSEGGTGGYEQYF. CDR3 in DNA: TGTGCCAGCAGTGAAGGAGGGACAGGGGGCTACGAGCAGTACTTC. The chain is built from TRBV2 and TRBJ2-7; 11 bases map to TRBD1. With V trimmed by 1 base and J by 3 bases, 2 bases remained unmatched. The CDR3 runs to 15 residues. CDR1 is SNHLY and CDR2 is FYNNEI in the germline V gene.